This T cell receptor beta chain is from a study of read filtering for tumor transcriptome and immune sequencing. For the study at large: DNase treatment preceded whole-transcriptome library preparation. Study results and limitations: Approximately 82% of IR-seq clonotypes had a single read, yet these held approximately 4% of reads. IR-seq captured clonotypes deeper and more reliably than RNA-seq.

This clonotype was picked up many times. Its specificity is unknown. From around 440 ng of RNA, a library with molecular barcoded alpha/delta and beta/gamma adaptors was made. TCRdb re-derived calls from the reads in MiXCR, one entry per CDR3 protein. The data contain roughly 49,000 distinct CDR3 sequences, 20% of them singletons. This receptor was identified in a donor at least 40 years old with multiple myeloma. The sequenced sample consisted of a population of CD138-negative cells sorted from bone marrow.

CDR3 bases: TGTGCCAGCAGCTTATACGGGGAAGATACGCAGTATTTT. Its protein product is CASSLYGEDTQYF. This sequence joins TRBV11-2 and TRBJ2-3, with D perhaps matching TRBD2 (5 bases). Germline lookup yields CDR1 SGHAT and CDR2 FQNNGV. Deletions cut 2 bases from V and 5 bases from J, with 8 bases between. The CDR3 covers 13 residues. The full variable domain, in which reference TRBV11-2 and TRBJ2-3 provide the parts outside the CDR3, is EAGVAQSPRYKIIEKRQSVAFWCNPISGHATLYWYQQILGQGPKLLIQFQNNGVVDDSQLPKDRFSAERLKGVDSTLKIQPAKLEDSAVYLCASSLYGEDTQYFGPGTRLTVL.